Sequencing of this TCR beta chain was carried out in a study of CD8 T cells in ankylosing spondylitis (dated by TCRdb to about 2017). Regarding the research as a whole: The study profiled T cell receptor beta repertoires in healthy donors and ankylosing spondylitis patients to find disease-linked TCR variants. The full study cohort comprised 25 or so ankylosing spondylitis patients and 85 to 120 healthy donors. Peripheral blood samples were taken, and synovial fluid was additionally collected from ankylosing spondylitis patients.

For this chain, trimming is 3 bases at the V end and 6 bases at the J end, and the number of junction bases without a gene match is 6. From its cysteine to its phenylalanine, the CDR3 spans 14 amino acids. CDR3 DNA is the only sequence kept; it has 42 bases, read in frame from the first base. The germline V gene encodes CDR1 SGHRS and CDR2 YFSETQ. Study-level results and caveats: In peripheral blood, the disease-linked clones were found at relatively low frequencies and had a CD8+ phenotype. The disease-linked clones were reported as significantly enriched in matched synovial fluid samples from ankylosing spondylitis patients. Blood from ankylosing spondylitis patients appeared to be characterized by a TCR beta motif made up of eight highly homologous amino acid variants. Some motif variants had previously been reported in the synovial fluid and blood of reactive arthritis patients, which suggests shared mechanisms of disease initiation.

The instrument was an Illumina HiSeq 2500. Quantitative 5'-RACE with molecular barcodes was used to prepare TCR beta libraries. On the study's bioinformatics: A new computational method based on a probabilistic model of VDJ rearrangement was used to identify disease-linked TCR variants. Starting from the raw public reads, TCRdb applied fastp trimming at Q25, assembled clones with MiXCR and retained in-frame beta chains. Each CDR3 protein appears once, grouped with its most common genes and DNA. What appears here as the V and J calls and clone size reflects TCRdb's work, not the paper's. This sample gives 150,000 to 200,000 distinct CDR3 sequences in total; more than 9% of them show up just once. Of the sample, about 29% falls within the top ten clones. This clonotype was seen at least ten times. What antigen it recognizes has not been identified. There are no base qualities to consult, and no much larger clone falls within one base.

This clonotype was obtained from a male donor with ankylosing spondylitis or in good health (not recorded which). Sequencing used blood, either unsorted or a sorted T cell fraction (not recorded which). The rearranged segments are TRBV5-1 and TRBJ2-3; 8 bases in the middle match TRBD2. The DNA sequence is as follows: TGCGCCAGCAGCTCAGGACTAGCAACCGATACGCAGTATTTT. The translation is CASSSGLATDTQYF.